The rows below give T cell receptor beta chains drawn from one sample of a study of tumor-infiltrating lymphocytes in primary liver carcinoma. Using its own MiXCR run on the multiplex PCR reads, TCRdb lists one record per CDR3 protein. There are tens of thousands of distinct CDR3 sequences in the sample; more than 60% occur only once, and around 30% lies in the top ten. The material sequenced was liver tumor tissue from sampling region 4. These receptors all stem from a man in his forties with primary liver carcinoma and hepatitis B virus infection. The CDR3 runs from the conserved cysteine through the conserved F or W. The D gene is left open where the match is weak. Not every row has a clone size; where given, it reads once, few, many or a size class.

d_gene	j_gene	abundance	v_gene	CDR3nt	CDR3aa
NA	TRBJ2-1	many	TRBV5-4	TGTGCCAGCAGGTCAGGGTTTAGCTCCTACAATGAGCAGTTCTTC	CASRSGFSSYNEQFF
NA	TRBJ2-2	NA	TRBV6-5	TGTGCCAGCAGCTACGCAGTGGAGGGCACCGGGGAGCCGTTTTTT	CASSYAVEGTGEPFF
NA	TRBJ2-3	NA	TRBV4-1	TGCGCCAGCAGCCGAGAGGGAGAAAGAACCAAGGAGGGAGATATGCAGTATTTT	CASSREGERTKEGDMQYF
NA	TRBJ2-7	NA	TRBV28	TGTGCCAACAGCCAAACCGGGACGGGGAGCTCCCACGAGCAGTACTTC	CANSQTGTGSSHEQYF
NA	TRBJ2-7	NA	TRBV20-1	TGCAGTGCTAGAGTGGATACCTTGTCCTACGAGCACTACTTC	CSARVDTLSYEHYF
NA	TRBJ1-1	NA	TRBV11-2	TGTGCCAGAAGCCTCCCACAGCATGGGTGCACTGAAGCTTTCTTT	CARSLPQHGCTEAFF
NA	TRBJ2-1	medium-sized	TRBV12-3/TRBV12-4	TGTGCCAGCAGGGACTCAAACAATGAGCAGTTCTTC	CASRDSNNEQFF
TRBD1	TRBJ2-3	NA	TRBV11-2	TGTGCCAGCAGCGAACGGGACAGGCATACGGATATGCAGTATTTT	CASSERDRHTDMQYF
TRBD1	TRBJ1-4	NA	TRBV6-5	TGTACTAGCAGTAACTCAGGGGGTGGTGAAAAACTGTTTTTT	CTSSNSGGGEKLFF
NA	TRBJ2-3	NA	TRBV11-2	TGTCTCAGCAGCCCCCCGATTAGCGGCAGCACAGATACGCAGTATTTT	CLSSPPISGSTDTQYF
TRBD2	TRBJ2-7	NA	TRBV6-6	TGTGTCAGCAGTTACTCTACGCGGGAGCGGTACGAGCAGTACTTC	CVSSYSTRERYEQYF
NA	TRBJ2-7	NA	TRBV10-3	TGTACCATCAGTGAGGTGGTGACTAGTATTCCCAACGAGCAGTACTTC	CTISEVVTSIPNEQYF
NA	TRBJ2-7	once	TRBV11-2	TGTGCCAGCAGCTCTAACAGGAACTCCTACGTGCAGTACTTC	CASSSNRNSYVQYF
NA	TRBJ2-1	NA	TRBV11-2	TGTGCCAGCAGCTTAAATAATGCCTATGAGCGGTTATTC	CASSLNNAYERLF
NA	TRBJ2-7	many	TRBV6-5	TGTGCCAGCAAGAGGGGTTCCTACGAGCAGTACTTC	CASKRGSYEQYF
NA	TRBJ1-1	once	TRBV6-6	TGTCCCAGCAGTTACGCTGACACTGGATCTTTCTTT	CPSSYADTGSFF
NA	TRBJ1-4	NA	TRBV7-2	TGTGCCAGCAGCTTAGCAAGACAAGCAACTAATGAAAAACTGTTTTTT	CASSLARQATNEKLFF
NA	TRBJ1-1	NA	TRBV29-1	TGCAGCTCAAAGAGGGGGACTAACACTGAAGCTTTCTTC	CSSKRGTNTEAFF
NA	TRBJ2-1	NA	TRBV11-2	TGTGCCACAGGGCAAGACCAGCCACCATACAATGAGCAGTTCTTC	CATGQDQPPYNEQFF
NA	TRBJ2-1	NA	TRBV11-1	TGTGCCAGCAGCTTCGGGATTAGCGGCTATAATGAACAGTTCTTC	CASSFGISGYNEQFF
NA	TRBJ2-2	NA	TRBV11-1	TGTGCCAGTAGCTTAGAGGGGAACACCGGGAAGCTGTTTTTT	CASSLEGNTGKLFF
NA	TRBJ1-4	NA	TRBV6-6	TGTGCCAGCAGCACCGGGGGACGCCGGGGAGAAGAAAAACTGTTATTT	CASSTGGRRGEEKLLF
NA	TRBJ1-6	NA	TRBV10-3	TGTGGCATCAGTGATTGTATCGACAATTCACCCCTCCACTTT	CGISDCIDNSPLHF
NA	TRBJ1-1	many	TRBV7-9	TGTGCCAGCAGCTACCAAACCCAGGAAGCTTTCTTT	CASSYQTQEAFF
NA	TRBJ1-2	NA	TRBV6-1	TGTGCCAGCGGCATGGTAGGTGGTATTGACTATGGCTACACCTTC	CASGMVGGIDYGYTF
TRBD2	TRBJ2-3	many	TRBV5-1	TGCGCCAGCAAACAGGGTCCCGGGGGACTAGACACGAATACGCAGTATTTT	CASKQGPGGLDTNTQYF
TRBD2	TRBJ2-1	NA	TRBV28	TGTGCCAACACGCCGACTAGCGGGTCCTACATTGAGCAGTTCTTC	CANTPTSGSYIEQFF
NA	TRBJ2-7	once	TRBV4-1	TGCGCCAGCAGCCAAGATCCGGCTAGCTGGGGGGTCTACGAGCAGTACTTC	CASSQDPASWGVYEQYF
NA	TRBJ2-2	NA	TRBV11-2	TGTGCCAATAGCTTTGAAGATCATGATAGGACCGGGGAGCTGTTCTTT	CANSFEDHDRTGELFF
TRBD2	TRBJ2-1	NA	TRBV11-2	TGTCCCAACAGCTTGCGCCCCAGCGGGAGGATCTATGAGCAGTTCTTC	CPNSLRPSGRIYEQFF
NA	TRBJ2-1	once	TRBV7-2	TGTGCCAGCAGCTTAGCCCCGGGATCTAGGGAGCAGTTCTTC	CASSLAPGSREQFF
TRBD1	TRBJ2-2	NA	TRBV11-2	TGTGCCAGCGGCTTTCATCGGGACAGGGTCGGCACCGGAGAGCTGTTTTTT	CASGFHRDRVGTGELFF
NA	TRBJ2-3	NA	TRBV5-4	TGTGCCAGCGGCTCCACTACACCATCTAACACAGTTACGCAGTATTTT	CASGSTTPSNTVTQYF
NA	TRBJ1-4	NA	TRBV29-1	TGCAGCGTTGAAGAGGAAAGGAACGAAAAACTGTTTTTT	CSVEEERNEKLFF
NA	TRBJ2-7	NA	TRBV11-1	TGTGCGAGCAGCCTTGGAGAGGGAATAATTGGCGGGCAGTACTTC	CASSLGEGIIGGQYF
NA	TRBJ2-1	once	TRBV28	TGTGCCAGCAGATCGGAGCAGTACAATGGGCAGTTCTTC	CASRSEQYNGQFF
TRBD2	TRBJ2-1	few	TRBV6-4	TGTGCCAGCAGTGAAGGGACTAGCGGGAGAGGTGAGCAGTTCTTC	CASSEGTSGRGEQFF
TRBD2	TRBJ2-7	NA	TRBV25-1	TGTGCCAGCAGTGACAGGGGACTAGCGGGAAGCTCCTACGATCAGTACTTC	CASSDRGLAGSSYDQYF
TRBD1	TRBJ2-6	few	TRBV5-1	TGCGCCAGCAATTTGCAGGCAGGGGGCTACTCTGGGGCCAACGTCCTGACTTTC	CASNLQAGGYSGANVLTF
TRBD2	TRBJ2-7	NA	TRBV11-2	TGTGCCCCTGGGGGGGGAGAAGCCCGCGAGCAGTACTTC	CAPGGGEAREQYF
TRBD1	TRBJ2-2	NA	TRBV11-2	TGCGCCAGCGGCTTTGATCGGGACAGGGTCGGCACCGGGAAGCTGTTTTTT	CASGFDRDRVGTGKLFF
NA	TRBJ2-7	NA	TRBV7-8	TGTGCCAGCAGCTTTCGGGTCGGAGAGCGGTACTTC	CASSFRVGERYF
NA	TRBJ2-5	few	TRBV10-3	TGTGTCATCAGTCTTAACGAGGGGGTAGAGACCCAGTACTTC	CVISLNEGVETQYF
NA	TRBJ2-1	NA	TRBV29-1	TGCAGCGTTCACCAGGTTTGTGAGCAGTTCTTC	CSVHQVCEQFF
NA	TRBJ2-7	NA	TRBV6-1	TGTGCTAGCAGTGAAGGGGACAAGGGGTTCGACGAGCAGTACTTC	CASSEGDKGFDEQYF
TRBD2	TRBJ2-7	NA	TRBV4-2	TGTGCCGCTACTGGACTAGCGGGAGTTTATAAGACCTACGAGCAGTATTTC	CAATGLAGVYKTYEQYF
NA	TRBJ2-1	few	TRBV7-3	TGTGCCAGCAGCCCCGAAATAAGCAATGAGCAGTTCTTC	CASSPEISNEQFF
TRBD2	TRBJ2-7	many	TRBV29-1	TGCAGCGTTCGACTAGCTTCTCCGCCCTACGAGCAGTACTTC	CSVRLASPPYEQYF
TRBD2	TRBJ2-7	NA	TRBV6-1	TGTACCAGCTCGGGGACTAGGGGCTACGAGCAGTACTTC	CTSSGTRGYEQYF
TRBD1	TRBJ2-7	many	TRBV29-1	TGCAGCGTTGCCCAGACGCCCGGGACAGGGGGCGTCGAGCAGTACTTC	CSVAQTPGTGGVEQYF
NA	TRBJ2-2	few	TRBV7-3	TGTGCCAGCAGCTTAAACCCACCTGGAGGGAACACCGGGGAGCTGTTTTTT	CASSLNPPGGNTGELFF
NA	TRBJ2-2	NA	TRBV11-2	NA	CASGLVGRGTREPFF
NA	TRBJ1-2	NA	TRBV29-1	TGCGGCGCATGGGAGGGGAACCATGGCTACACCTTC	CGAWEGNHGYTF
NA	TRBJ1-4	once	TRBV29-1	TGCAGCGTTGAGGTGGGGCAAAAACTGTTATTT	CSVEVGQKLLF
NA	TRBJ2-2	NA	TRBV11-2	TGTGCCAACAGCTTATCCCGGAACACTGGGGAGCTGTCTTTT	CANSLSRNTGELSF
NA	TRBJ2-1	many	TRBV6-5	TGTGCCAGCAGTTCACAGACTAGTATGTTGGGTGAGCAGTTCTTC	CASSSQTSMLGEQFF
NA	TRBJ1-2	NA	TRBV7-2	TGTGCCAGCAGCGACCGACAGATCAACCATGGCTACACCTTC	CASSDRQINHGYTF
TRBD1	TRBJ1-4	NA	TRBV10-2	TGCACCAGCAGTGGGACAGCAACTAATGAAAAACTGTTTTTT	CTSSGTATNEKLFF